This TCR beta chain was sequenced for a study of CD8+ T cells in alopecia areata. Whole-study findings and limits: Treatment with tofacitinib significantly lowered scalp clonality and reduced expanded CD8+ clones among the top 100. The study also sequences resident alphabeta T cells of normal skin in scalp samples. Compared with normal scalp, lesional scalp had higher clonality and more expanded CD8+ clones.

Notes on this clone: Its specificity is unknown.

Treatment in this sample: oral pan-JAK inhibitor, 5-10 mg twice daily. Researchers took lesional scalp punch biopsies and peripheral blood from people who were alopecia areata patients. V was clipped by 2 bases and J by 1 base; unmatched bases: 1. Germline-derived CDR1 and CDR2 are GTSNPN and SVGIG (reference sequence). The CDR3 length is 13 residues. It was cDNA, reverse transcribed from extracted RNA, that served as the sequencing template. Clones were sequenced by immunoSEQ multiplex PCR, and TCRdb holds only the in-frame ones, with some missing. Altogether hundreds of thousands of clones are present, 50% to 75% being singletons, with the ten largest covering about 0.9%.

The rearrangement uses TRBV30 and TRBJ1-1; 7 nucleotides match TRBD1. The material was CD4+ T cells sorted from blood, obtained at roughly week 53, from a patient treated with tofacitinib. The TCR sequence derives from a human donor with alopecia areata. The CDR3 bases are TGTGCCTGGAGTAACAGGGGGAACACTGAAGCTTTCTTT. Amino acids: CAWSNRGNTEAFF.